This T cell receptor beta chain originates from a study of cytomegalovirus exposure and HLA in healthy donors. With respect to this clone: The target antigen is unknown.

A multiplex PCR was run with 60 Vbeta primers and 13 Jbeta primers. The method was immunoSEQ multiplex PCR; TCRdb's version includes in-frame clones alone and lacks a portion of them. The sample carries about 63,000 clones, around 91% recorded once. Whole-study results and caveats: CMV antigen specificity of three CMV-associated chains was confirmed in vitro.

This CDR3 region has 15 residues. The ends lost 4 bases at V and 7 bases at J; junction bases unmatched: 11. CDR1 and CDR2 (germline): MNHEY, SMNVEV (reference sequence). Sequenced input: PBMCs. The chain uses TRBV27 and TRBJ2-7; 9 bases line up with TRBD1. This receptor was identified in a woman aged 25-40 years in good health and CMV-seropositive. CDR3 protein: CASSSPGTGRGEQYF. Written as DNA, the CDR3 is TGTGCCAGCAGTTCCCCGGGGACAGGGAGAGGGGAGCAGTACTTC.